The 22 T cell receptor beta chains presented below share a single source sample, sequenced in a study of T-cell memory formation after mild COVID-19. From the 5' RACE reads, TCRdb called clonotypes with MiXCR, one entry per CDR3 protein. The data hold about 44,000 distinct CDR3 sequences, with approximately 7% observed a single time. The specimen sequenced was PBMCs or a T cell subset sorted from them (not recorded which). All receptors derive from an adult who had mild COVID-19 (a few samples of this study predate the infection). Cell type and time point are not known.

This clonotype appeared many times. The genes are TRBV3-1 and TRBJ2-3; no clear D gene. The CDR3 consists of 14 residues. Trimming removed 2 bases from V and 0 bases from J, with 6 bases in between. Germline lookup yields CDR1 LGHDT and CDR2 YNNKEL (reference sequence). The CDR3 DNA sequence: TGTGCCAGCAGCCAAACAGCAAGCACAGATACGCAGTATTTT. Protein sequence: CASSQTASTDTQYF.

There are a few counts of this clonotype. The V and J genes are TRBV2 and TRBJ1-2, with 8 bases that match TRBD1. CDR1 and CDR2 from the germline V gene are SNHLY and FYNNEI. J was trimmed by 7 bases and V by 5 bases; bases with no gene match: 6. The length of the CDR3 is 13 residues. The CDR3 sequence is CASSPQGARGYTF. In nucleotides, the CDR3 is TGTGCCAGCAGTCCCCAGGGGGCTCGTGGCTACACCTTC.

At least ten counts were recorded for this clonotype. The chain couples TRBV5-1 to TRBJ2-2; D not resolved. The CDR3 covers 15 residues. The ends were cut back, 6 bases at V and 7 bases at J, with 19 bases in the middle. Germline V gene lookup returns CDR1 SGHRS and CDR2 YFSETQ. The CDR3 reads CASTLSTPNSGELFF. The CDR3 nucleotides read TGCGCCAGCACCCTGTCGACACCCAATAGCGGGGAGCTGTTTTTT.

This chain connects TRBV6-6 to TRBJ2-4, with D perhaps being TRBD1 or TRBD2 (7 bases each). Germline CDR1 and CDR2: MNHNY and SVGAGI (reference sequence). V was pared by 4 bases and J by 0 bases, with 19 bases between. The CDR3 runs 18 residues. The CDR3 bases are TGTGCCAGCAGTTTCAACGCAGGGGGACTAATAGCCAAAAACATTCAGTACTTC. It specifies CASSFNAGGLIAKNIQYF.

The chain joins TRBV6-1 to TRBJ1-5; 9 bases map to TRBD1. With 7 bases clipped from V and 2 bases from J, the junction kept 6 bases outside the gene matches. The CDR3 runs to 15 residues. Germline V gene lookup returns CDR1 MNHNS and CDR2 SASEGT. The CDR3 reads CASTPDRGGNQPQHF. CDR3 DNA: TGTGCCAGCACCCCGGACAGGGGAGGCAATCAGCCCCAGCATTTT.

This clonotype came up a few times. The rearrangement links TRBV12-3 or TRBV12-4 to TRBJ2-1; 14 bases match TRBD2. There are 19 residues in the CDR3. V lost 2 bases, J lost 0 bases, and 6 bases stayed unmatched. This CDR3 is CASSLRTSGGLGSYNEQFF. The CDR3 DNA is TGTGCCAGCAGTTTACGGACTAGCGGGGGGCTAGGCTCCTACAATGAGCAGTTCTTC.

The chain links TRBV30 to TRBJ1-1; D call uncertain. This CDR3 comprises 13 residues. The germline gives CDR1 GTSNPN, CDR2 SVGIG (reference sequence). Trimming left V 5 bases short and J 5 bases short, with 15 bases between. CDR3 amino acids: CAWALVEWTEAFF. The CDR3 nucleotides read TGTGCCTGGGCCCTCGTGGAGTGGACTGAAGCTTTCTTT.

This clonotype was seen a few times. The V gene is TRBV2, the J gene TRBJ2-1, with TRBD2 as a possible D gene (5 bases). V lost 6 bases to trimming and J lost 6 bases, with 9 bases between them. Germline CDR1 and CDR2: SNHLY and FYNNEI. The CDR3 has 12 residues. The CDR3: CASSGNSNEQFF. The CDR3 coding sequence is TGTGCCAGCAGCGGGAACAGCAATGAGCAGTTCTTC.

J is TRBJ2-6 and V is TRBV5-8; D gene ambiguous. The germline V gene has CDR1 SGHTS and CDR2 YDEGEE. Trimming took 2 bases from V and 0 from J, leaving 6 bases between them. The CDR3 sequence is 15 residues long. Here the CDR3 DNA reads TGTGCCAGCAGCTTTGGGATCTCTGGGGCCAACGTCCTGACTTTC. Amino acid sequence: CASSFGISGANVLTF.

V gene TRBV29-1 combines with J gene TRBJ1-5, with a possible D match to TRBD1 (5 bases). Germline loops: CDR1 SQVTM, CDR2 ANQGSEA. The CDR3 is 12 residues long. Trimming took 4 bases from V and 6 from J, leaving 10 bases between them. Written as DNA, the CDR3 is TGCAGCGTTGGTAGCAGGGCTCAGCCCCAGCATTTT. This encodes CSVGSRAQPQHF.

In its sample, this clonotype was seen a few times. This sequence joins TRBV5-1 and TRBJ2-3; 10 bases fit TRBD2. The germline V gene encodes CDR1 SGHRS and CDR2 YFSETQ. The CDR3 has 15 amino acids. The V segment lost 7 bases and the J segment 6 bases; nucleotides outside the gene matches: 11. The DNA of the CDR3 is TGCGCCAGCGGACCGCTAGCGGGGGAGGGGGATACGCAGTATTTT. Translation gives CASGPLAGEGDTQYF.

This clonotype was counted many times. The V call is TRBV7-2, the J call TRBJ2-7; D may be TRBD1 (6 bases). There are 14 residues in the CDR3. Germline CDR1 is SGHTA and CDR2 is FQGNSA. Between the trimmed V and J ends, which lost 2 bases and 0 bases, there was a span of 8 bases. CDR3 bases: TGTGCCAGCAGCTTAAGCAGGGGCTCCTACGAGCAGTACTTC. It translates to CASSLSRGSYEQYF.

Only a few counts were recorded for this clonotype. The CDR3 bases are TGTGCCAGCAGCTTAAAATCGACAGGACAGGGGTATGAAGCTTTCTTT. It specifies CASSLKSTGQGYEAFF. This chain links TRBV7-9 with TRBJ1-1, with 9 bases aligning to TRBD1. The CDR3 runs 16 residues. After removal of 2 bases from V and 7 bases from J, the junction contained 11 bases not matched to a gene. CDR1 and CDR2 (germline): SEHNR, FQNEAQ (reference sequence).

This clonotype was observed a few times. The V gene is TRBV6-1, the J gene TRBJ1-1; perhaps TRBD1 as D (6 bases). V lost 7 bases to trimming and J lost 4 bases, with 13 bases between them. From germline, CDR1 is MNHNS and CDR2 SASEGT. The CDR3 has 13 amino acids. The CDR3 reads CASKPTGRTEAFF. The DNA for the CDR3 is TGTGCCAGCAAACCCACAGGGCGCACTGAAGCTTTCTTT.

Ten or more counts support this clonotype. The J gene is TRBJ2-3, the V gene TRBV6-5, with D possibly matching TRBD2 (6 bases). Trimming left V 9 bases short and J 0 bases short, with 22 bases between. The CDR3 has 17 amino acids. CDR1 MNHEY and CDR2 SVGAGI come from the germline V gene. CDR3 sequence reads: CASSRSRGGLSTDTQYF. The DNA of the CDR3 is TGTGCCAGTTCGAGGAGTAGGGGCGGACTAAGCACAGATACGCAGTATTTT.

This clonotype appeared a few times. V gene TRBV11-2 combines with J gene TRBJ2-5; 15 positions match TRBD2. Germline V gene data show CDR1 as SGHAT and CDR2 as FQNNGV. J was trimmed by 1 base and V by 5 bases; bases with no gene match: 5. This CDR3 is built from 17 residues. CDR3 in amino acids: CASSPGTSGRSQETQYF. CDR3 nucleotide sequence: TGTGCCAGCAGCCCCGGGACTAGCGGGAGGTCCCAAGAGACCCAGTACTTC.

This clonotype was recorded a few times. The chain couples TRBV20-1 to TRBJ2-3; perhaps TRBD2 as D (6 bases). V lost 5 bases and J 0 bases, leaving 12 bases between the germline ends. The CDR3 consists of 14 residues. CDR1 DFQATT and CDR2 SNEGSKA come from the germline V gene (reference sequence). The CDR3 bases are TGCAGTGCTGGGTCGGGGGATAGCACAGATACGCAGTATTTT. Amino acid sequence: CSAGSGDSTDTQYF.

Ten or more counts support this clonotype. The chain carries TRBV19 and TRBJ2-7; tentatively, D is TRBD2 (5 bases). There are 12 residues in the CDR3. V lost 2 bases and J lost 5, with 7 bases in between. The germline gives CDR1 LNHDA, CDR2 SQIVND (reference sequence). Written as DNA, the CDR3 is TGTGCCAGTAGTATAACCGGGAACGAGCAGTACTTC. Amino acid sequence: CASSITGNEQYF.

This clonotype came up a few times. The rearrangement joins TRBV6-6 to TRBJ2-1; 7 bases line up with TRBD1. Losses at the gene ends were 6 bases for V and 5 bases for J; bases not matched to a gene: 4. In germline, CDR1 is MNHNY, CDR2 SVGAGI (reference sequence). This CDR3 spans 13 amino acids. CDR3 nucleotide sequence: TGTGCCAGCAGGGGGGACAGAAACAATGAGCAGTTCTTC. It codes for CASRGDRNNEQFF.

This clonotype was picked up many times. The genes are TRBV12-3 or TRBV12-4 and TRBJ2-2; perhaps TRBD1 as D (6 bases). CDR3 length equals 14 residues. Trimming left V 3 bases short and J 4 bases short, with 9 bases between. This CDR3 is CASSFQGITGELFF. CDR3 coding DNA: TGTGCCAGCAGTTTTCAGGGGATCACCGGGGAGCTGTTTTTT.

The sample holds a few counts of this clonotype. V gene TRBV24-1 combines with J gene TRBJ2-7, with 8 nucleotides matching TRBD2. Germline CDR1 KGHDR, CDR2 SFDVKD. This CDR3 is 17 amino acids long. V was clipped by 3 bases and J by 2 bases; unmatched bases: 11. The CDR3 protein is CATSDPGAGVITYEQYF. CDR3 sequence (DNA): TGTGCCACCAGTGATCCTGGAGCGGGGGTGATTACCTACGAGCAGTACTTC.

This clonotype turned up a few times. This chain uses TRBV7-2 with TRBJ2-7, with D perhaps TRBD1 (6 bases). V was pared by 5 bases and J by 0 bases, with 11 bases between. The CDR3 runs 14 residues. CDR1 is SGHTA and CDR2 is FQGNSA in the germline V gene. The CDR3 sequence is CASSVNRASYEQYF. The CDR3 region has the DNA TGTGCCAGCAGCGTTAACAGGGCCTCCTACGAGCAGTACTTC.